The 22 T cell receptor beta chains listed next were all sequenced from one sample in a study of T cell repertoires in cytomegalovirus infection. TCRdb reanalysed the reads using MiXCR and keeps one entry per CDR3 protein. The table lists around 130,000 distinct CDR3 sequences, more than 20% of them singletons. The antigens for these receptors are not known. Sequencing used PBMCs, sequenced either directly or after in vitro stimulation (not recorded which). Source of these receptors: a human donor in good health (CMV status not recorded). Some clones in this sample may be carry-over from other donors' samples.

This clonotype ranks as medium-sized. This chain connects TRBV7-8 to TRBJ2-7, with 10 bases that match TRBD2. V shed 5 bases, J shed 3 bases, and the junction held 16 bases outside the gene matches. Germline lookup yields CDR1 SGHVS and CDR2 FQNEAQ. The CDR3 runs 18 residues. CDR3 region: CASSIAASGSSSHYEQYF. The DNA for the CDR3 is TGTGCCAGCAGCATCGCGGCTAGCGGGAGTTCATCCCACTACGAGCAGTACTTC.

This clonotype was seen at least ten times. The chain uses TRBV7-2 and TRBJ2-1; no clear D. CDR3 size: 12 residues. The germline V gene encodes CDR1 SGHTA and CDR2 FQGNSA. V lost 7 bases and J lost 10, with 14 bases in between. CDR3 in amino acids: CASTHPVREQFF. The CDR3 region has the DNA TGTGCCAGCACCCATCCGGTGAGGGAGCAGTTCTTC.

This chain joins TRBV6-6 and TRBJ2-7; 10 nucleotides align to TRBD2. V lost 3 bases, J lost 4 bases, and 6 bases stayed unmatched. The germline CDR1 and CDR2 sequences are MNHNY and SVGAGI (reference sequence). There are 15 residues in the CDR3. The CDR3: CASSYRASGSYEQYF. The CDR3 nucleotides are TGTGCCAGCAGTTATAGGGCTAGCGGGAGTTACGAGCAGTACTTC.

The J gene is TRBJ2-5, the V gene TRBV19; 8 nucleotides line up with TRBD2. The germline V gene has CDR1 LNHDA and CDR2 SQIVND (reference sequence). Trimming cost V 6 bases and J 5 bases; bases outside gene matches: 14. The CDR3 has 16 residues. CDR3 sequence: CASSPLEREGGETQYF. CDR3 sequence (DNA): TGTGCCAGTAGCCCGCTAGAACGGGAGGGCGGTGAGACCCAGTACTTC.

The V call is TRBV19, the J call TRBJ1-3; unclear D gene. The CDR3 spans 14 residues. Germline-derived CDR1 and CDR2 are LNHDA and SQIVND (reference sequence). Deletions cut 7 bases from V and 0 bases from J, with 10 bases between. CDR3 sequence (DNA): TGTGCCAGTACCGAAAACAGCTCTGGAAACACCATATATTTT. This translates into CASTENSSGNTIYF.

The CDR3 nucleotides read TGTGCCAGTAGAAAATCCGACCGGGGACGTACCAACTCTGGAAACACCATATATTTT. Translated, it gives CASRKSDRGRTNSGNTIYF. The chain carries TRBV19 and TRBJ1-3, with a tentative D call TRBD1 (5 bases). CDR3 length: 19 amino acids. The V gene lost 6 bases and the J gene lost 0 bases, with 24 bases spanning the gap. The germline CDR1 and CDR2 sequences are LNHDA and SQIVND (reference sequence).

This clonotype occurred a few times. The V gene is TRBV28, the J gene TRBJ1-1; TRBD1 matches at 7 bases. J lost 6 bases, V lost 6 bases, and 4 bases had no gene match. Per germline, CDR1 MDHEN and CDR2 SYDVKM. CDR3 length equals 12 residues. CDR3 protein: CASRLQGSEAFF. In nucleotides, the CDR3 is TGTGCCAGCAGGCTACAGGGGTCTGAAGCTTTCTTT.

The chain links TRBV20-1 to TRBJ2-4; 10 bases line up with TRBD1. CDR3 length: 13 residues. CDR1 and CDR2 (germline): DFQATT, SNEGSKA (reference sequence). Trimming cost V 5 bases and J 8 bases; bases outside gene matches: 6. The CDR3 loop reads CSAATGGTDIQYF. The CDR3 DNA follows: TGCAGTGCTGCGACAGGGGGCACGGACATTCAGTACTTC.

This clonotype was picked up a small number of times. DNA of the CDR3: TGCGCCAGCAGCCAAGATCTCGAGAACACTGAAGCTTTCTTT. Protein product: CASSQDLENTEAFF. The chain couples TRBV4-3 to TRBJ1-1; D ambiguous. This CDR3 is 14 amino acids long. Per germline, CDR1 LGHNA and CDR2 YSLEER. V gave up 0 bases and J gave up 1 base, with 6 bases separating them.

The chain is built from TRBV10-3 and TRBJ2-1, with D perhaps TRBD1 (6 bases). Trimming stripped 0 bases from V and 6 bases from J, with 18 bases between. From germline, CDR1 is ENHRY and CDR2 SYGVKD. This CDR3 has 17 amino acids. The CDR3 DNA reads as TGTGCCATCAGTGAGTCGAAGGACCTTTTAGGGGGCAATGAGCAGTTCTTC. Translated: CAISESKDLLGGNEQFF.

The J gene is TRBJ1-6, the V gene TRBV20-1; a possible D gene is TRBD1 (6 bases). Germline assignment: CDR1 DFQATT and CDR2 SNEGSKA (reference sequence). Trimming shortened V by 4 bases and J by 8 bases, and 15 bases separated the two germline ends. The CDR3 is 14 residues long. The CDR3 DNA reads TGCAGTGCTAAGATCACAGGGACGGATTCACCCCTCCACTTT. It specifies CSAKITGTDSPLHF.

Many counts were recorded for this clonotype. The chain has TRBV7-2 and TRBJ2-3, with TRBD2 matching 8 bases. Germline V gene lookup returns CDR1 SGHTA and CDR2 FQGNSA. This CDR3 has 15 amino acids. Losses at the gene ends were 1 base for V and 2 bases for J; bases not matched to a gene: 2. Here the CDR3 reads CASSLERGTTDTQYF. The DNA of the CDR3 is TGTGCCAGCAGCTTAGAGCGGGGGACCACAGATACGCAGTATTTT.

This clonotype was seen a single time. This chain links TRBV4-3 with TRBJ1-6; D might be TRBD1 (5 bases). The germline gives CDR1 LGHNA, CDR2 YSLEER. CDR3 length: 15 residues. V dropped 4 bases and J dropped 0 bases, with 7 bases sitting between them. The CDR3 DNA reads TGCGCCAGCAGCCGACAGAGCTCCTATAATTCACCCCTCCACTTT. As protein: CASSRQSSYNSPLHF.

The sample holds one count of this clonotype. This chain uses TRBV6-6 with TRBJ1-2; TRBD1 aligns across 8 bases. Germline CDR1 reads MNHNY; CDR2 reads SVGAGI (reference sequence). The trim removed 2 bases at V and 8 bases at J, leaving 10 bases unmatched. This CDR3 contains 15 residues. This CDR3 is CASSYGARGQRGYTF. In nucleotides, the CDR3 is TGTGCCAGCAGTTACGGTGCCAGGGGGCAACGGGGCTACACCTTC.

This clonotype was found a few times. The chain couples TRBV4-3 to TRBJ2-3; perhaps TRBD1 as D (5 bases). In germline, CDR1 is LGHNA, CDR2 YSLEER. The CDR3 has 15 amino acids. The V end was cut by 0 bases, the J end by 8 bases, with 15 bases between. CDR3 bases: TGCGCCAGCAGCCAAGACTGGGGCGAACGGCTTACGCAGTATTTT. It is translated as CASSQDWGERLTQYF.

This clonotype was seen at least ten times. The chain combines TRBV7-8 with TRBJ1-2; D gene ambiguous. CDR1 is SGHVS, CDR2 FQNEAQ, per germline. The CDR3 is 13 residues long. Trimming took 3 bases from V and 14 from J, leaving 19 bases between them. CDR3 coding DNA: TGTGCCAGCAGCTTGGATAGGAACCGTGCGGAGACCTTC. Its translation: CASSLDRNRAETF.

This clonotype was counted a few times. The rearrangement joins TRBV12-3 or TRBV12-4 to TRBJ2-1; 11 nucleotides agree with TRBD2. The CDR3 has 14 residues. The ends lost 8 bases at V and 3 bases at J; junction bases unmatched: 3. The CDR3 sequence: CASLSGRGYNEQFF. For the CDR3, the DNA is TGTGCCAGCCTTAGCGGGAGGGGCTACAATGAGCAGTTCTTC.

This clonotype was picked up a small number of times. This chain links TRBV7-2 with TRBJ2-1; perhaps TRBD1 as D (5 bases). CDR1 and CDR2 (germline): SGHTA, FQGNSA. Trimming stripped 5 bases from V and 9 bases from J, with 8 bases between. This CDR3 has 11 residues. The CDR3 sequence: CASSQGVEQFF. The CDR3 region has the DNA TGTGCCAGCAGCCAAGGGGTTGAGCAGTTCTTC.

The chain has TRBV5-1 and TRBJ2-7, with TRBD2 identical over 10 bases. This CDR3 is 14 amino acids long. Trimming at V came to 3 bases and at J to 7 bases, leaving 7 bases not matched to a gene. Germline CDR1 is SGHRS and CDR2 is YFSETQ. CDR3 region: CASSSFIAGGEQYF. CDR3 nucleotides: TGCGCCAGCAGCTCTTTCATAGCGGGAGGTGAGCAGTACTTC.

The genes are TRBV11-2 and TRBJ2-1, with 7 bases fitting TRBD2. Germline CDR1 SGHAT, CDR2 FQNNGV. There are 16 residues in the CDR3. The trim removed 5 bases at V and 8 bases at J, leaving 15 bases unmatched. Here the CDR3 reads CASSARTDPAGDEQFF. For the CDR3, the DNA is TGTGCCAGCAGCGCCAGGACTGACCCGGCGGGAGATGAGCAGTTCTTC.

As for this clonotype: A read error may be the cause here, since a much bigger clone is one base away. V is TRBV7-2 and J is TRBJ2-1, with unresolved D. The CDR3 consists of 15 residues. V gave up 4 bases and J gave up 5 bases, with 15 bases separating them. The germline V gene has CDR1 SGHTA and CDR2 FQGNSA. The CDR3 is CASSSDSETNNEQFF. CDR3 coding DNA: TGTGCCAGCAGCTCCGACTCCGAGACCAACAATGAGCAGTTCTTC.

The chain is built from TRBV30 and TRBJ2-3; TRBD2 is a possible D gene (7 bases). Trimming cost V 1 base and J 6 bases, with 14 bases left between them. CDR3 size: 14 residues. Per germline, CDR1 GTSNPN and CDR2 SVGIG (reference sequence). In nucleotides, the CDR3 is TGTGCCTGGAGTGGGGGGGGCCAAGCGGATACGCAGTATTTT. This codes for CAWSGGGQADTQYF.